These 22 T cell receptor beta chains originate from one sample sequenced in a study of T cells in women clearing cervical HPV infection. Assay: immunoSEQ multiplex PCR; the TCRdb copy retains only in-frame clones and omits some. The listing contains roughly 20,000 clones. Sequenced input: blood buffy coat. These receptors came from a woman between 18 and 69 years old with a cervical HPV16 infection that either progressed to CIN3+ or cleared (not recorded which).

The CDR3 loop reads CASSADRSSRQNIQYF. Partial CDR3 DNA: TGTGCCAGCAGCGCAGACAGGTCATCACGGCAAAACATT. This chain uses TRBV2 with TRBJ2-4; D may be TRBD1 (6 bases). The read terminates 3 residues before the CDR3 end, so the remaining end is supplied by the germline J gene. The V gene lost 6 bases and the J gene lost 5 bases, with 20 bases spanning the gap. CDR1 and CDR2 (germline): SNHLY, FYNNEI. This CDR3 spans 16 amino acids.

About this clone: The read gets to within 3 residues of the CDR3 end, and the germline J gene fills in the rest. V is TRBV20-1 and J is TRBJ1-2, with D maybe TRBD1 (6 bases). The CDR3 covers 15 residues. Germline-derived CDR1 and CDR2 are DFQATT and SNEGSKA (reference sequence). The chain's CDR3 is CSARAGASSGETYTF. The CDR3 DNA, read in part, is TGCAGTGCTAGAGCAGGGGCTAGCTCGGGAGAGACC.

CDR3 sequence: CASSPVAGLLFF. The sequenced part of the CDR3 DNA is TGTGCCAGCAGCCCCGTCGCAGGGTTG. The chain combines TRBV11-2 with TRBJ2-2, with a weak D call TRBD1 (5 bases). The read comes to an end 3 residues before the CDR3 does, leaving the germline J gene to fill in the end. Looked up from germline, CDR1 is SGHAT and CDR2 is FQNNGV. The CDR3 loop spans 12 amino acids. The variable domain in full, completed from reference TRBV11-2 and TRBJ2-2, reads EAGVAQSPRYKIIEKRQSVAFWCNPISGHATLYWYQQILGQGPKLLIQFQNNGVVDDSQLPKDRFSAERLKGVDSTLKIQPAKLEDSAVYLCASSPVAGLLFFGEGSRLTVL.

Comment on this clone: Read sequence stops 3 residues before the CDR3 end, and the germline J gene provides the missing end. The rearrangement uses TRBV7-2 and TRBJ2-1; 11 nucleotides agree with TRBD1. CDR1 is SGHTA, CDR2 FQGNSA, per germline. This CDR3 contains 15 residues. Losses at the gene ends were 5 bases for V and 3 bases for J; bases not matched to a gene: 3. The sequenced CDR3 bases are TGTGCCAGCAGCCCGGGGACAGGGGGCTACAATGAG. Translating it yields CASSPGTGGYNE. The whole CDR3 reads CASSPGTGGYNEQFF.

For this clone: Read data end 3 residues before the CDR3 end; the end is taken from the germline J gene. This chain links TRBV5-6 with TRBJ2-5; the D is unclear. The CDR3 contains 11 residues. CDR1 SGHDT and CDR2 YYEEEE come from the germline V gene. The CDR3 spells CASSLTDTQYF. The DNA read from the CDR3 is TGTGCCAGCAGCCTAACAGATACC.

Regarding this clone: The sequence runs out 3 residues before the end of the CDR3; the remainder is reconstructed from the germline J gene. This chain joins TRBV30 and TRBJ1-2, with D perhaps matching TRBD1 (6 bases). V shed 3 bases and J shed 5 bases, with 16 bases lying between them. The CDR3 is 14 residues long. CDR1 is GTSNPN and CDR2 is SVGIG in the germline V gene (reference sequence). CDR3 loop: CAWRGGASPYGYTF. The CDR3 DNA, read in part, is TGTGCCTGGAGAGGGGGGGCCTCTCCTTATGGC.

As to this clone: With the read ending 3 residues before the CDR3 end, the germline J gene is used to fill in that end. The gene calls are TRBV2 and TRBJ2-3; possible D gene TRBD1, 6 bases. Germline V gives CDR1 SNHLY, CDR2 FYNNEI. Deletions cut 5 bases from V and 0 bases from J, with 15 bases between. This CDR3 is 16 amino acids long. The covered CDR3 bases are TGTGCCAGCAGTTCACAGGGAAAAGACAGCACAGATACG. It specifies CASSSQGKDSTDT. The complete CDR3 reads CASSSQGKDSTDTQYF.

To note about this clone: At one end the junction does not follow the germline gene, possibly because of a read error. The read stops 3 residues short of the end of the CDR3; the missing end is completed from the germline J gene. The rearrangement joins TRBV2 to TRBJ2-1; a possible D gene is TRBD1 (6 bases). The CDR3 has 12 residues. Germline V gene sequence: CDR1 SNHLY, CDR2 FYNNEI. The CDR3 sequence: CASIEQGNEQFF. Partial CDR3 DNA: TGTGCCAGCATTGAACAGGGAAATGAG.

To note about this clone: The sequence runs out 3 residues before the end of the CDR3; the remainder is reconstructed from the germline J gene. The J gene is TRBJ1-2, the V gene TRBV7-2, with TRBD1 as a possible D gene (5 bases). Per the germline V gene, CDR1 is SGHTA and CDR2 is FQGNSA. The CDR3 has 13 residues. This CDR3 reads CASSPGGWYGYTF. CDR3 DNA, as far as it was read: TGTGCCAGCAGCCCGGGGGGGTGGTACGGC.

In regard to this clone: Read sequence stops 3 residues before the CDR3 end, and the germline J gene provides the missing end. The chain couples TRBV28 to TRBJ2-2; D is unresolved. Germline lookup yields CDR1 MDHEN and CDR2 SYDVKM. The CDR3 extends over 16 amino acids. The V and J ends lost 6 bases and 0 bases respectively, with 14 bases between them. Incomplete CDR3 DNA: TGTGCCAGCAGCCCCTATGGTATAACGAACACCGGGGAG. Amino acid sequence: CASSPYGITNTGE. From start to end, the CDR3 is CASSPYGITNTGELFF.

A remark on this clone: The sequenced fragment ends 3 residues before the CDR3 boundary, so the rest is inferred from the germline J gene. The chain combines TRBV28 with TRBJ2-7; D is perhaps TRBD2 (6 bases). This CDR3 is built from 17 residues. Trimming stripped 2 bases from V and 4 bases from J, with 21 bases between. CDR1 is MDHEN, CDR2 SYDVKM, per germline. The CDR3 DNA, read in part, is TGTGCCAGCAGTTTACTAGGTTGGGCAGGGAGGAGGTACGAG. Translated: CASSLLGWAGRRYE. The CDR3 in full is CASSLLGWAGRRYEQYF.

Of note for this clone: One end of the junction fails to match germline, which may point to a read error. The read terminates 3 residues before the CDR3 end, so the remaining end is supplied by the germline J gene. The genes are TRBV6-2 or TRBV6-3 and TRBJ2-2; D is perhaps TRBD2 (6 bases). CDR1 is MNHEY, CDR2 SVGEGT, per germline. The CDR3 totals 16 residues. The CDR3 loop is CASSDSRDLLTGELFF. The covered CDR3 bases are TGTGCCAGCAGTGACTCGAGGGACTTACTAACCGGGGAG.

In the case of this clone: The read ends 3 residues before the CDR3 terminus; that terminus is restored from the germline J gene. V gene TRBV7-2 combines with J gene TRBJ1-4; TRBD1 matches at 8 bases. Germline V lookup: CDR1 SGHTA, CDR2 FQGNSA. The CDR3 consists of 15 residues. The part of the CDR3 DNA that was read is TGTGCCAGCAGCCCGCAGACAGGGGATAATTCACCA. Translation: CASSPQTGDNSP. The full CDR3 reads CASSPQTGDNSPLFF.

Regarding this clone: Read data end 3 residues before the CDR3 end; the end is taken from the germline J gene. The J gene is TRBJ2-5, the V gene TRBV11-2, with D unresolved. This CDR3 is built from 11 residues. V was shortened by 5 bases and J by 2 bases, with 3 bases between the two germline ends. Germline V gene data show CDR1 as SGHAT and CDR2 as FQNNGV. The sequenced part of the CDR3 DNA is TGTGCCAGCAGCCCGCAAGAGACC. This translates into CASSPQET. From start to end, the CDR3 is CASSPQETQYF.

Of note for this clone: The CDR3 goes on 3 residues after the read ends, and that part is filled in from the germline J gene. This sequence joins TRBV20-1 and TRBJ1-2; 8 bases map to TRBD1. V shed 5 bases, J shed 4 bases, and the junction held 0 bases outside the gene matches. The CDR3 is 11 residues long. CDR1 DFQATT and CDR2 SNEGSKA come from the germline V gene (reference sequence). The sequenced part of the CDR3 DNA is TGCAGTGCTGGACAGGGCTATGGC. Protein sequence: CSAGQGYG. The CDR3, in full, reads CSAGQGYGYTF.

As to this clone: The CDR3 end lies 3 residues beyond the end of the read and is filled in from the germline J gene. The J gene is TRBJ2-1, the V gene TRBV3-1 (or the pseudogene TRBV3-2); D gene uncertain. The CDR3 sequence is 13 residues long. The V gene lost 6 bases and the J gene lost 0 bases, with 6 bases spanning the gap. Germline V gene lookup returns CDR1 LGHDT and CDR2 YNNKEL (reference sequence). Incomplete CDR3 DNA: TGTGCCAGCAGACTTTCCTCCTACAATGAG. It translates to CASRLSSYNE. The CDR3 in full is CASRLSSYNEQFF.

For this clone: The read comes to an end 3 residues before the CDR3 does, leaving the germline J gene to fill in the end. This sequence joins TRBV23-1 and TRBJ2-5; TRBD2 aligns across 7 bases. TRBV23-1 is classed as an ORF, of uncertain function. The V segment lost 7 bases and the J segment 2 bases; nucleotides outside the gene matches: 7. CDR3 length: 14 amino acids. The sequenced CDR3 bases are TGCGCCAGCACCCCGGGACTACCTCAAGAGACC. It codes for CASTPGLPQET. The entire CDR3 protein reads CASTPGLPQETQYF.

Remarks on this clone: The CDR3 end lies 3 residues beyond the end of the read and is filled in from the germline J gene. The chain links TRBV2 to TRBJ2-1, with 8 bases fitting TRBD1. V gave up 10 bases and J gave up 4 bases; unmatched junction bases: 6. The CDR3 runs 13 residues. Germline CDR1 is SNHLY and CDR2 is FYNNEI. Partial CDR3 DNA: TGTGCCACCAGGACAGGGTCGTACAATGAG. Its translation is CATRTGSYNE. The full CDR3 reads CATRTGSYNEQFF.

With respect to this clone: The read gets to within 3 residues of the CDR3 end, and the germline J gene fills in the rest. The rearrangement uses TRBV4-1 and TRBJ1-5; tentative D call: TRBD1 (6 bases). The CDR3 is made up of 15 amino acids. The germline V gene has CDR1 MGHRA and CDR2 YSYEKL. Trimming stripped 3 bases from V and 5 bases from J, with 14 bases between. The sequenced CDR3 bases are TGCGCCAGCAGCCAGATTTTTGGGGGCCATCAGCCC. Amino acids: CASSQIFGGHQP. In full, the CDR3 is CASSQIFGGHQPQHF.

CDR3 residues: CASSLADRVELFF. The CDR3 bases that were read are TGCGCCAGCAGCTTGGCGGACAGGGTGGAG. The chain links TRBV5-1 to TRBJ2-2; TRBD1 matches 8 bases. The read terminates 3 residues ahead of where the CDR3 ends, so the germline J gene completes it. The CDR3 is 13 residues long. The V gene's germline CDR1 is SGHRS and CDR2 YFSETQ. With 0 bases clipped from V and 10 bases from J, the junction kept 2 bases outside the gene matches.

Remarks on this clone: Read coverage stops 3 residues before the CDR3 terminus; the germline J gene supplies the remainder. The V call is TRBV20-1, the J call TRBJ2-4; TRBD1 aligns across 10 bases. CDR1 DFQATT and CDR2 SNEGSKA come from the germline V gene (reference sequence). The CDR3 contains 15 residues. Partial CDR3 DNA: TGCAGTGCTAGCCGGCCCGGGACAGGGGTCAGAATT. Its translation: CSASRPGTGVRI. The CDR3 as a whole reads CSASRPGTGVRIQYF.

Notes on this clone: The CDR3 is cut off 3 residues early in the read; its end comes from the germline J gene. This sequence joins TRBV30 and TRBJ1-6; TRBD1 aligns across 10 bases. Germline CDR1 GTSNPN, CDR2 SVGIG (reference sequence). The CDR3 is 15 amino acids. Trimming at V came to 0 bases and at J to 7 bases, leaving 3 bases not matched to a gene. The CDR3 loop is CAWSVLGQGNSPLHF. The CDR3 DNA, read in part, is TGTGCCTGGAGTGTATTGGGACAGGGGAATTCACCC.